This T cell receptor (beta chain) was obtained from a study of cytotoxic CD8 clonotypes in ibrutinib-treated CLL. Study in general: Response samples came after a median about 11 months of treatment, range 6 to 36.

Broader study findings: Public clonotypes proved infrequent, and on treatment they shrank or remained steady. Before falling back toward baseline at progression, clonality had risen at the time of ibrutinib response.

In regard to this clone: Its specificity is not known.

Produced via immunoSEQ multiplex PCR; TCRdb's table is partial and in-frame only. The sample carries about 160,000 clones, about four fifths recorded once. From cryopreserved PBMCs came around 2 micrograms of genomic DNA used for TCR beta libraries. The TCR comes from a human donor with chronic lymphocytic leukemia. The sequencing here drew on PBMCs, taken after 24 months of ibrutinib treatment.

CDR3 protein: CASSPRRAGETQYF. The DNA of the CDR3 is TGTGCCAGCAGCCCACGCAGGGCGGGGGAGACCCAGTACTTC. The chain employs TRBV7-2 and TRBJ2-5; a weak D match, TRBD2 (6 bases). V was cut by 5 bases and J by 5 bases, with 15 bases left in between. The length of the CDR3 is 14 residues. CDR1 and CDR2 from the germline V gene are SGHTA and FQGNSA. The full variable domain, with the rest looked up from reference TRBV7-2 and TRBJ2-5, is GAGVSQSPSNKVTEKGKDVELRCDPISGHTALYWYRQSLGQGLEFLIYFQGNSAPDKSGLPSDRFSAERTGGSVSTLTIQRTQQEDSAVYLCASSPRRAGETQYFGPGTRLLVL.